What follows is one T cell receptor (beta chain) and its context. This sample was taken from a study of blood T cell repertoires in COVID-19. Overall study context: COVID-19 samples from acute and convalescent phases originated in the United States, Italy and Spain. T cells, B-cell-depleted T cells, or PBMCs provided the cDNA or gDNA that served as material.

How the authors handled the data: Amplification with reference gene primers provided the estimates of nucleated cell counts. Some clones are missing from TCRdb's copy, which holds only in-frame ones; the method was immunoSEQ multiplex PCR. That table gives V, J and clone size, and the DNA gave D and trimming. The table shows a few hundred thousand clones, with 75% to 90% occurring only once. This CDR3 is 15 amino acids long. Germline CDR1 MDHEN, CDR2 SYDVKM. Trimming took 5 bases from V and 4 from J, leaving 17 bases between them. V and J are TRBV28 and TRBJ2-5; D is possibly TRBD2 (7 bases). This TCR was sampled from a human donor in a cohort sampled during active COVID-19. Sequences were obtained from peripheral blood. CDR3 in amino acids: CASSPERGGGETQYF. The CDR3 bases are TGTGCCAGCAGTCCCGAGAGGGGGGGCGGAGAGACCCAGTACTTC.